This T cell receptor (beta chain) was profiled in a study of identical twins. Findings and limits, study-wide: It was possible that invariant MAIT and iNKT cells partly confounded the zero-insertion analyses. The study found weaker excess twin sharing in beta out-of-frame sequences. Reduced insertions were recorded for abundant cord blood beta clonotypes, with no such pattern in memory repertoires.

Each cDNA held unique molecular identifiers, and template switching gave it a universal primer site. TCRdb reprocessed the 5' RACE reads with MiXCR, giving one entry per CDR3 protein. The sample shows roughly 350,000 distinct CDR3 sequences, roughly an eighth of them seen only once. This clonotype was detected ten times or more. What it recognizes is unknown. The V gene lost 3 bases and the J gene lost 4 bases, with 7 bases spanning the gap. This CDR3 comprises 13 residues. This sample also appeared in a second study, on yellow fever vaccine responses in identical twins.

Material: CD8+ T cells sorted from blood. The genes are TRBV12-3 or TRBV12-4 and TRBJ1-3; no reliable D call. This TCR came from a woman under 30 in good health. The CDR3 nucleotides are TGTGCCAGCAGTTTTACATTAGGAAACACCATATATTTT. This translates into CASSFTLGNTIYF.